One TCR beta chain is described in this entry. As yet, its antigen is unknown. A junction end diverges from the germline sequence, so it may reflect a read error. TCRbeta libraries were built with three rounds of nested PCR, modified from ARM-PCR. TCRdb used MiXCR to reprocess the multiplex PCR reads, holding one entry per CDR3 protein. The sample consists of approximately 76,000 distinct CDR3 sequences, less than 75% of them appearing once. This entry comes from a study of tumor and adjacent non-tumor tissue in lung cancer. Background on the study: There were 12 adenocarcinoma, 2 squamous cell carcinoma and 1 small cell lung cancer cases. Some 4.2 million productive TCRbeta reads were obtained per sample on average. General study findings and limits: TCR diversity was significantly greater in tumor than normal lung tissue.

In germline, CDR1 is SGHNT, CDR2 YENEEA. CDR3 size: 16 residues. The template was RNA from unsorted bulk tissue. The rearrangement uses TRBV11-3 and TRBJ2-2; perhaps TRBD2 as D (6 bases). The sequence was obtained from a woman in her 70s with non-small cell lung cancer. Sequenced material: lung tumor tissue. The CDR3, as DNA: TGTGCTAGCAGTGTAGCTGGAGGGCCAGGCATCGGGGAGCTGTTTTTT. Translating gives CASSVAGGPGIGELFF.